The clone carrying this T cell receptor (beta chain) was detected only a few times. The sample originates from a study of blood T cell repertoires in COVID-19. Across the study: Samples of COVID-19 (acute and convalescent) were obtained from the United States, Italy and Spain. T cells, B-cell-depleted T cells, or PBMCs supplied cDNA or gDNA.

Germline assignment: CDR1 MNHEY and CDR2 SMNVEV (reference sequence). CDR3 length: 14 residues. V shed 3 bases, J shed 2 bases, and the junction held 3 bases outside the gene matches. Under the authors' procedure: Estimation of nucleated cell counts was performed using reference gene primer amplification. Profiled with immunoSEQ multiplex PCR; TCRdb holds only in-frame clones, not every one. The V and J calls and the clone size are those of that table, but D and trimming were determined from the DNA. This sample has over 150,000 clones, with approximately 80% found just once. The chain couples TRBV27 to TRBJ2-7, with 8 bases identical to TRBD2. Sequencing was performed on peripheral blood. This sequence was found in a human donor in a cohort sampled during active COVID-19. The CDR3 DNA follows: TGTGCCAGCAGTTTGGAGCGGGGGACCTACGAGCAGTACTTC. Protein: CASSLERGTYEQYF.